This passage covers 18 T cell receptor beta chains from one sample sequenced in a study of blood T cell repertoires in COVID-19. Profiled with immunoSEQ multiplex PCR; TCRdb holds only in-frame clones, not every one. The sample carries under 95,000 clones, about 83% recorded once. Sequenced input: peripheral blood. The source of these receptors is a man in his 60s with acute or convalescent COVID-19.

The chain is built from TRBV6-1 and TRBJ1-3; D uncertain. CDR1 and CDR2 from the germline V gene are MNHNS and SASEGT. The CDR3 has 15 residues. Trimming took off 2 bases at V and 0 bases at J, with 8 bases between the two ends. CDR3 amino acids: CASSETAASGNTIYF. In DNA form, the CDR3 reads TGTGCCAGCAGTGAAACAGCCGCCTCTGGAAACACCATATATTTT.

The chain combines TRBV2 with TRBJ1-4; 8 bases are shared with TRBD1. The CDR3 length is 17 residues. The V gene end was trimmed by 4 bases and the J gene end by 4 bases; junction bases not matched to a gene: 11. Germline CDR1 is SNHLY and CDR2 is FYNNEI. CDR3 nucleotide sequence: TGTGCCAGCAGTGTGGGACTGGCTGGACAGGGTAATGAAAAACTGTTTTTT. Protein sequence: CASSVGLAGQGNEKLFF.

This clone appeared a few times. This chain links TRBV9 with TRBJ2-5, with 7 bases identical to TRBD2. CDR3 length: 14 amino acids. V lost 0 bases and J lost 1; bases outside the gene matches: 0. CDR1 is SGDLS, CDR2 YYNGEE, per germline. CDR3 sequence reads: CASSVAGGQETQYF. CDR3 sequence (DNA): TGTGCCAGCAGCGTAGCGGGGGGCCAAGAGACCCAGTACTTC.

The chain recombines TRBV24-1 with TRBJ2-1; D is perhaps TRBD1 (5 bases). The germline gives CDR1 KGHDR, CDR2 SFDVKD. V was pared by 6 bases and J by 6 bases, with 14 bases between. The CDR3 is 14 amino acids. CDR3 DNA: TGTGCCACCAGTCCCCCGGGTAGGGGCAATGAGCAGTTCTTC. This codes for CATSPPGRGNEQFF.

In its sample, this clone was seen a few times. The V and J genes are TRBV19 and TRBJ2-1; 15 bases match TRBD2. The CDR3 consists of 15 residues. Unmatched junction bases numbered 10, after V lost 10 bases and J lost 9 bases. CDR1 and CDR2 from the germline V gene are LNHDA and SQIVND (reference sequence). The CDR3 protein is CATKPLGLAGGEQFF. Here the CDR3 DNA reads TGTGCCACTAAACCCCTGGGACTAGCGGGGGGTGAGCAGTTCTTC.

The chain has TRBV6-1 and TRBJ1-6, with TRBD1 matching 7 bases. The CDR3 covers 18 residues. CDR1 is MNHNS, CDR2 SASEGT, per germline. J gave up 8 bases and V 2 bases, and 15 bases lay outside the gene matches. The CDR3 loop is CASSEQGVKEGLHSPLHF. Here the CDR3 DNA reads TGTGCCAGCAGTGAACAGGGGGTCAAAGAAGGTTTACATTCACCCCTCCACTTT.

In its sample, this clone was seen a few times. The chain recombines TRBV20-1 with TRBJ2-1; tentative D call: TRBD1 (6 bases). V was pared by 3 bases and J by 6 bases, with 15 bases between. The CDR3 totals 14 residues. The germline V gene has CDR1 DFQATT and CDR2 SNEGSKA (reference sequence). This chain's CDR3 is CSASSQGLINEQFF. The CDR3 nucleotides read TGCAGTGCTAGTTCGCAGGGGTTAATCAATGAGCAGTTCTTC.

This clone was seen once. The rearrangement uses TRBV18 and TRBJ1-1, with 9 positions matching TRBD1. After removal of 3 bases from V and 7 bases from J, the junction contained 15 bases not matched to a gene. Germline CDR1 KGHSH, CDR2 LQKENI. CDR3 size: 17 residues. The CDR3 nucleotides read TGTGCCAGCTCACCGATCTTCGACAGGGGGGGGATCAGTGAAGCTTTCTTT. It yields the protein CASSPIFDRGGISEAFF.

The chain has TRBV5-4 and TRBJ2-7, with TRBD1 matching 8 bases. Trimming took 4 bases from V and 3 from J; bases not matched to a gene: 3. Germline CDR1 is SGHNT and CDR2 is YYREEE (reference sequence). CDR3 length equals 13 residues. Here the CDR3 reads CASSEDRVYEQYF. CDR3 bases: TGTGCCAGCAGCGAGGACAGGGTCTACGAGCAGTACTTC.

V is TRBV11-2 and J is TRBJ1-2; 11 bases match TRBD1. CDR1 is SGHAT, CDR2 FQNNGV, per germline. The V segment lost 6 bases and the J segment 8 bases; nucleotides outside the gene matches: 14. The CDR3 is made up of 16 amino acids. In DNA, the CDR3 is TGTGCCAGCAGACCCCTAGGGGACAGGGGGAGTAAGGGCTACACCTTC. It codes for CASRPLGDRGSKGYTF.

The rearrangement joins TRBV25-1 to TRBJ1-2; 9 positions agree with TRBD1. Germline assignment: CDR1 MGHDK and CDR2 SYGVNS. J gave up 1 base and V 4 bases, and 4 bases lay outside the gene matches. The CDR3 spans 15 residues. CDR3 sequence (DNA): TGTGCCAGCAGTGCGCCGGGACAGGGTAACTATGGCTACACCTTC. It specifies CASSAPGQGNYGYTF.

The CDR3 DNA reads TGTGCCAGAAGCCCGGAGGGGAGGGCCGCCTTCGAAGATGAGCAGTACTTC. This codes for CARSPEGRAAFEDEQYF. This sequence joins TRBV5-3 and TRBJ2-7; the match to TRBD2 covers 7 bases. TRBV5-3 falls under the ORF class, with uncertain function. V trimming: 4 bases; J trimming: 7 bases; junction bases outside the gene matches: 20. CDR3 length: 17 residues.

The V call is TRBV27, the J call TRBJ2-7; 8 bases agree with TRBD1. The CDR3 loop spans 15 amino acids. Germline V gene sequence: CDR1 MNHEY, CDR2 SMNVEV (reference sequence). After removal of 3 bases from V and 4 bases from J, the junction contained 8 bases not matched to a gene. In nucleotides, the CDR3 is TGTGCCAGCAGTTTCACCGGGGACAGGAGGTACGAGCAGTACTTC. Translating gives CASSFTGDRRYEQYF.

This rearrangement joins TRBV12-3 or TRBV12-4 to TRBJ1-1; D ambiguous. Trimming removed 6 bases from V and 6 bases from J, with 8 bases in between. The CDR3 loop spans 11 amino acids. The CDR3 loop reads CASREAAEAFF. The CDR3 DNA reads TGTGCCAGCAGGGAGGCGGCTGAAGCTTTCTTT.

This chain uses TRBV30 with TRBJ2-1, with D uncertain. Germline V gene sequence: CDR1 GTSNPN, CDR2 SVGIG (reference sequence). The CDR3 is made up of 10 amino acids. V was pared by 0 bases and J by 9 bases, with 3 bases between. The chain's CDR3 is CAWSVVEQFF. CDR3 nucleotide sequence: TGTGCCTGGAGTGTCGTTGAGCAGTTCTTC.

This chain connects TRBV4-2 to TRBJ2-5; TRBD2 is a possible D gene (6 bases). CDR1 is LGHNA and CDR2 is YNFKEQ in the germline V gene. CDR3 length: 15 residues. With 0 bases removed from V and 4 bases from J, the gap between germline ends came to 12 bases. The CDR3 DNA is TGTGCCAGCAGCCAAGATTCGGGCGGGGCAGAGACCCAGTACTTC. Translated: CASSQDSGGAETQYF.

This sequence joins TRBV29-1 and TRBJ1-1, with D possibly matching TRBD1 (6 bases). The CDR3 is 14 residues long. V lost 8 bases and J 1 base, leaving 17 bases between the germline ends. CDR1 is SQVTM, CDR2 ANQGSEA, per germline. CDR3: CSTRTNRENTEAFF. The DNA of the CDR3 is TGCAGCACCCGAACCAACAGGGAGAACACTGAAGCTTTCTTT.

The CDR3 region has the DNA TGTGCCAGCAGCTTGGCACAGGGCAACCACGAGCAGTACTTC. Translated: CASSLAQGNHEQYF. The chain employs TRBV5-4 and TRBJ2-7, with D possibly matching TRBD1 (6 bases). With 0 bases removed from V and 5 bases from J, the gap between germline ends came to 12 bases. There are 14 residues in the CDR3. The germline gives CDR1 SGHNT, CDR2 YYREEE (reference sequence).